Listed below are T cell receptor beta chains from one sample, sequenced in a study of cytomegalovirus exposure and HLA in healthy donors. Sequencing was performed with immunoSEQ multiplex PCR; in TCRdb, only in-frame clones are kept and a portion is missing. Seen here are about 130,000 clones, 90% observed once, and the top ten hold roughly 6.5%. The specimen was PBMCs. These receptors were collected from a woman in her 30s in good health and CMV-seropositive. Both conserved end residues are part of each CDR3. Each record gives: D gene, J gene, clone size, V gene, CDR3 DNA, CDR3 protein. The D gene is left open where the match is weak. Some rows mark clone size as missing; the rest say once, few, many or name a class of expanded clone.

D: TRBD1
J: TRBJ1-5
size: -
V: TRBV5-6
DNA: TGTGCCAGCAGCCCGGACAGGGTTCAGAACAATCAGCCCCAGCATTTT
CDR3: CASSPDRVQNNQPQHF

D: TRBD1
J: TRBJ2-1
size: once
V: TRBV27
DNA: TGTGCCAGCAGTTTAACAGGGGGCTCCTACAATGAGCAGTTCTTC
CDR3: CASSLTGGSYNEQFF

D: TRBD2
J: TRBJ2-2
size: once
V: TRBV9
DNA: TGTGCCAGCAGCCCCATAGCGGGAGTGATGAACACCGGGGAGCTGTTTTTT
CDR3: CASSPIAGVMNTGELFF

D: -
J: TRBJ1-3
size: -
V: TRBV5-8
DNA: TGTGCCAGCAGCTTGGAACCTCCTAAATCGAGCTCTGGAAACACCATATATTTT
CDR3: CASSLEPPKSSSGNTIYF

D: TRBD1
J: TRBJ1-5
size: -
V: TRBV6-1
DNA: TGTGCCAGCAGTACTGACAGGGGGAGCAATCAGCCCCAGCATTTT
CDR3: CASSTDRGSNQPQHF

D: TRBD2
J: TRBJ2-7
size: -
V: TRBV7-2
DNA: TGTGCCAGCAGCGTGCCGGGACTAGCGGGGGCAGACTACGAGCAGTACTTC
CDR3: CASSVPGLAGADYEQYF

D: TRBD1
J: TRBJ1-5
size: -
V: TRBV4-2
DNA: TGTGCCAGCAGCCCGGGACAGGATAGCAATCAGCCCCAGCATTTT
CDR3: CASSPGQDSNQPQHF

D: TRBD2
J: TRBJ2-2
size: -
V: TRBV18
DNA: TGTGCCAGCTCACCACCAACTAGCGGGGGGAACACCGGGGAGCTGTTTTTT
CDR3: CASSPPTSGGNTGELFF

D: TRBD1
J: TRBJ1-1
size: -
V: TRBV5-8
DNA: TGTGCCAGCAGCTTGGGGACCAGGGACAGGACTGAAGCTTTCTTT
CDR3: CASSLGTRDRTEAFF

D: -
J: TRBJ1-3
size: -
V: TRBV11-2
DNA: TGTGCCAGCAGCTTAGAGTTCGGGTTTTTAACTGGAAACACCATATATTTT
CDR3: CASSLEFGFLTGNTIYF

D: -
J: TRBJ2-7
size: -
V: TRBV13
DNA: TGTGCCAGCAGCTTGCGGACCTACGAGCAGTACTTC
CDR3: CASSLRTYEQYF

D: TRBD1
J: TRBJ1-4
size: -
V: TRBV28
DNA: TGTGCCAGCAGTTTTCCCGGGACAGGGAACGAAAAACTGTTTTTT
CDR3: CASSFPGTGNEKLFF

D: -
J: TRBJ2-5
size: -
V: TRBV5-5
DNA: TGTGCCAGCAGCTTGGCGGGGAACGAAGAGACCCAGTACTTC
CDR3: CASSLAGNEETQYF

D: -
J: TRBJ2-3
size: -
V: TRBV9
DNA: TGTGCCAGCAGCGGCGGTAGCACAGATACGCAGTATTTT
CDR3: CASSGGSTDTQYF

D: TRBD1
J: TRBJ1-2
size: -
V: TRBV5-1
DNA: TGCGCCAGCAGCTCCACAGGGGAGAAGGTCGGTGGCTACACCTTC
CDR3: CASSSTGEKVGGYTF

D: TRBD2
J: TRBJ2-3
size: -
V: TRBV2
DNA: TGTGCCAGCGACTTAGTTGGAGCGGGGGTCACAGATACGCAGTATTTT
CDR3: CASDLVGAGVTDTQYF

D: TRBD1
J: TRBJ1-2
size: once
V: TRBV5-4
DNA: TGTGCCAGCAGCTCTGGGACAGGGGTAGGGTATGGCTACACCTTC
CDR3: CASSSGTGVGYGYTF

D: -
J: TRBJ2-2
size: -
V: TRBV29-1
DNA: TGCAGCGCCGGACTTCTAGGAGAGCTGTTTTTT
CDR3: CSAGLLGELFF

D: -
J: TRBJ1-2
size: -
V: TRBV18
DNA: TGTGCCAGCTCCCCCCCGGCCCCCACAGGGCCAGCTAACTATGGCTACACCTTC
CDR3: CASSPPAPTGPANYGYTF

D: TRBD1
J: TRBJ2-7
size: -
V: TRBV18
DNA: TGTGCCAGCTCACCAACGACTGGACAGGGGTTCTACGAGCAGTACTTC
CDR3: CASSPTTGQGFYEQYF

D: -
J: TRBJ1-2
size: -
V: TRBV5-6
DNA: TGTGCCAGCATCAAGCGGGGGCGGGATGGCTACACCTTC
CDR3: CASIKRGRDGYTF

D: TRBD2
J: TRBJ2-4
size: -
V: TRBV5-4
DNA: TGTGCCAGCAGCTTTGGGACTAGCGGGAGGGGTGAGGACATTCAGTACTTC
CDR3: CASSFGTSGRGEDIQYF

D: -
J: TRBJ2-5
size: -
V: TRBV5-1
DNA: TGCGCCAGCAGCGGTAGCGGAAACCAAGAGACCCAGTACTTC
CDR3: CASSGSGNQETQYF

D: -
J: TRBJ1-5
size: -
V: TRBV2
DNA: TGTGCCAGCGGGGGGGGAGGAGCCACTGATCAGCCCCAGCATTTT
CDR3: CASGGGGATDQPQHF

D: TRBD2
J: TRBJ2-5
size: -
V: TRBV6-1
DNA: TGTGCCAGCAGTGAAGTACTAGCGGGATTCCAAGAGACCCAGTACTTC
CDR3: CASSEVLAGFQETQYF

D: -
J: TRBJ1-1
size: once
V: TRBV28
DNA: TGTGCCAGCAGTCGGACAGTGATGAACACTGAAGCTTTCTTT
CDR3: CASSRTVMNTEAFF

D: TRBD1
J: TRBJ2-2
size: -
V: TRBV5-1
DNA: TGCGCCAGCACCGGGACAGGGGATGCGACCGGGGAGCTGTTTTTT
CDR3: CASTGTGDATGELFF

D: -
J: TRBJ2-3
size: -
V: TRBV5-1
DNA: TGCGCCAGCGGCCAAGGGGGTAGATTAGATACGCAGTATTTT
CDR3: CASGQGGRLDTQYF

D: TRBD2
J: TRBJ2-5
size: -
V: TRBV2
DNA: TGTGCCAGCTCCCCGGCCAGCGGGGGACCTCAAGAGACCCAGTACTTC
CDR3: CASSPASGGPQETQYF

D: TRBD2
J: TRBJ2-7
size: -
V: TRBV4-1
DNA: TGCGCCAGCAGCCATAGACTAGCGGGGGGGTACGAGCAGTACTTC
CDR3: CASSHRLAGGYEQYF

D: TRBD1
J: TRBJ2-2
size: once
V: TRBV28
DNA: TGTGCCAGCAGTATCCTACAGGGGGCGTATGGGGAGCTGTTTTTT
CDR3: CASSILQGAYGELFF

D: TRBD1
J: TRBJ1-2
size: -
V: TRBV5-6
DNA: TGTGCCAGCAGTTGGACAGGGAGGAACTATGGCTACACCTTC
CDR3: CASSWTGRNYGYTF

D: TRBD2
J: TRBJ2-2
size: -
V: TRBV5-4
DNA: TGTGCCAGCAGCTTATCAGCGGGAGGGAACACCGGGGAGCTGTTTTTT
CDR3: CASSLSAGGNTGELFF

D: TRBD1
J: TRBJ2-7
size: -
V: TRBV5-1
DNA: TGCGCCAGCAGCTTGACAGGGGATAACTACGAGCAGTACTTC
CDR3: CASSLTGDNYEQYF

D: TRBD2
J: TRBJ2-1
size: -
V: TRBV7-9
DNA: TGTGCCAGCAGCTTATCTTTGAGGGCTAGCGGGAGTAGCGAGGTCAAGTTCTTC
CDR3: CASSLSLRASGSSEVKFF

D: TRBD1
J: TRBJ1-1
size: -
V: TRBV15
DNA: TGTGCCACCAGCCTCAGGACAGGGAGGGATGGCACTGAAGCTTTCTTT
CDR3: CATSLRTGRDGTEAFF

D: TRBD2
J: TRBJ2-3
size: -
V: TRBV13
DNA: TGTGCCAGCAGCCAGTCACTAGCGGGGAACCTCCATACGCAGTATTTT
CDR3: CASSQSLAGNLHTQYF

D: -
J: TRBJ1-1
size: -
V: TRBV5-1
DNA: TGCGCCAGCAGCTTGGATGGGGCGAACACTGAAGCTTTCTTT
CDR3: CASSLDGANTEAFF

D: -
J: TRBJ1-2
size: -
V: TRBV29-1
DNA: TGCAGCGTTGTGTTAGCGGGGAGATATGGCTACACCTTC
CDR3: CSVVLAGRYGYTF

D: TRBD2
J: TRBJ2-1
size: once
V: TRBV27
DNA: TGTGCCAGCAGCCCGGGGGGCTACAATGAGCAGTTCTTC
CDR3: CASSPGGYNEQFF

D: TRBD2
J: TRBJ2-7
size: -
V: TRBV6-5
DNA: TGTGCCAGCACTCCATACCGCGGTAGCGGGGTCGAGCAGTACTTC
CDR3: CASTPYRGSGVEQYF

D: TRBD2
J: TRBJ2-5
size: -
V: TRBV27
DNA: TGTGCCAGCAGTCCCGGACTAGCGGGGGCCGCATTAGGGGAGACCCAGTACTTC
CDR3: CASSPGLAGAALGETQYF

D: TRBD1
J: TRBJ2-5
size: -
V: TRBV29-1
DNA: TGCAGCGTCCAGGGGGCCCAAGAGACCCAGTACTTC
CDR3: CSVQGAQETQYF

D: TRBD2
J: TRBJ2-3
size: -
V: TRBV28
DNA: TGTGCCAGCAGTCCCCCGGGACTAGCGGGCACAGATACGCAGTATTTT
CDR3: CASSPPGLAGTDTQYF

D: -
J: TRBJ2-7
size: -
V: TRBV10-3
DNA: TGTGCCATCAGCAGGGACACCTACGAGCAGTACTTC
CDR3: CAISRDTYEQYF

D: -
J: TRBJ2-7
size: -
V: TRBV7-2
DNA: TGTGCCAGCAGCTTAGGGGGCGGGGTTTCCTCCTACGAGCAGTACTTC
CDR3: CASSLGGGVSSYEQYF

D: TRBD1
J: TRBJ1-2
size: -
V: TRBV7-2
DNA: TGTGCCAGCAGCGTCACCGGGACAGGGACCCACTATGGCTACACCTTC
CDR3: CASSVTGTGTHYGYTF

D: -
J: TRBJ2-7
size: few
V: TRBV11-2
DNA: TGTGCCAGCAGCTTATCCAGGATCTACGAGCAGTACTTC
CDR3: CASSLSRIYEQYF

D: -
J: TRBJ2-3
size: -
V: TRBV27
DNA: TGTGCCAGCACCGGGTTGGCCACAGATACGCAGTATTTT
CDR3: CASTGLATDTQYF

D: TRBD1
J: TRBJ2-7
size: -
V: TRBV6-5
DNA: TGTGCCAGCAGACAGGGGTACGAGCAGTACTTC
CDR3: CASRQGYEQYF

D: -
J: TRBJ2-2
size: -
V: TRBV2
DNA: TGTGCCAGCAGAGTGGAGCGGACGGTTAGTGCCGGGGAGCTGTTTTTT
CDR3: CASRVERTVSAGELFF